This TCR beta chain was observed in a study of blood T cell repertoires in COVID-19. About the study: Whether acute or convalescent, the COVID-19 samples came from the United States, Italy and Spain. T cells, B-cell-depleted T cells, or PBMCs provided the cDNA or gDNA that served as material.

This table comes from immunoSEQ multiplex PCR, and its TCRdb copy is limited to in-frame clones, with some not included. The data hold 320,000 or so clones, with about 88% observed a single time. Participants' own reports of clinical history determined their cohort assignment. Germline assignment: CDR1 SGHNT and CDR2 YYREEE (reference sequence). This CDR3 contains 16 residues. Trimming left V 4 bases short and J 3 bases short, with 16 bases between. Material for sequencing was PBMCs or T cells enriched from blood (not recorded which). This TCR was recovered from a woman aged 25-40 years who had recovered from COVID-19. V is TRBV5-4 and J is TRBJ1-4; D might be TRBD1 (5 bases). DNA of the CDR3: TGTGCCAGCAGCCTTGGGGCACAAGGACCTAATGAAAAACTGTTTTTT. Amino acids: CASSLGAQGPNEKLFF.